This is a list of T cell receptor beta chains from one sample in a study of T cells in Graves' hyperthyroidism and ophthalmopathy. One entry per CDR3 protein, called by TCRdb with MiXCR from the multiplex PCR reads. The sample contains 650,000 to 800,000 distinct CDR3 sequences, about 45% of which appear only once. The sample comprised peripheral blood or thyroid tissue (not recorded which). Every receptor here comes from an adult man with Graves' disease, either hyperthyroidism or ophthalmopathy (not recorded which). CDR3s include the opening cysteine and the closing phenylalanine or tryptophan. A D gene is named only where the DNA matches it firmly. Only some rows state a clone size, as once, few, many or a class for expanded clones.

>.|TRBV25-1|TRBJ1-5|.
CASNYRGSQPQHF
TGTGCCAGCAACTACCGGGGATCTCAGCCCCAGCATTTT
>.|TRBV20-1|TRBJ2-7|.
CSARSLRGSYEQYF
TGCAGTGCCCGTTCTCTCCGGGGGTCCTACGAGCAGTACTTC
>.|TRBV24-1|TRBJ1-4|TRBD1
CATSGTGDINEKLFF
TGTGCCACCAGTGGGACAGGGGACATTAATGAAAAACTGTTTTTT
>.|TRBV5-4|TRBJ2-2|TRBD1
CASSLETGANTGELFF
TGTGCCAGCAGCTTGGAAACAGGGGCGAACACCGGGGAGCTGTTTTTT
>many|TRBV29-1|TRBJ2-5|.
CSVEPSGPETQYF
TGCAGCGTTGAACCGTCGGGTCCGGAGACCCAGTACTTC
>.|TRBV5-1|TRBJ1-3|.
CASSEKTDMNTIYF
TGCGCCAGCAGCGAGAAGACGGACATGAACACCATATATTTT
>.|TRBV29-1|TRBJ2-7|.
CSVLGTRTSYEQYF
TGCAGCGTTCTCGGGACTCGCACCTCCTACGAGCAGTACTTC
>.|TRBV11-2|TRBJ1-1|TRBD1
CASSLSGGIEAFF
TGTGCCAGCAGCTTATCAGGGGGGATCGAAGCTTTCTTT
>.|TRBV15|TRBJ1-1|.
CATSRQAFF
TGTGCCACCAGCAGACAAGCTTTCTTT
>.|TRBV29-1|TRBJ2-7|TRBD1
CSVETGQGRDYEQYF
TGCAGCGTTGAAACGGGACAGGGTAGGGACTACGAGCAGTACTTC
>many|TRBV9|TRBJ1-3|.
CASSVVGADGNTIYF
TGTGCCAGCAGCGTAGTTGGGGCCGATGGAAACACCATATATTTT
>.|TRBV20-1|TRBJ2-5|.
CTARDLGPRGTQYF
TGCACTGCTAGAGACTTGGGCCCGAGGGGGACCCAGTACTTC
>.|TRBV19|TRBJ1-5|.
CASSLVWAEQPQHF
TGTGCCAGTAGTCTTGTCTGGGCGGAACAGCCCCAGCATTTT
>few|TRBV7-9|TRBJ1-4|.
CASSSVNEKLFF
TGTGCCAGCAGCTCTGTGAATGAAAAACTGTTTTTT
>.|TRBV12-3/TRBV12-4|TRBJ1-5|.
CASSMTEYSNQPQHF
TGTGCCAGCAGTATGACAGAATATAGCAATCAGCCCCAGCATTTT
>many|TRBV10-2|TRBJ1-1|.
CASSGGGITEAFF
TGCGCCAGCAGTGGAGGAGGAATCACTGAAGCTTTCTTT
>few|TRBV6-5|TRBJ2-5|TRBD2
CASSSRRSGRETQYF
TGTGCCAGCAGTTCCCGTCGTAGCGGGAGGGAGACCCAGTACTTC
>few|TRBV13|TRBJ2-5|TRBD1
CASSLLMDRGRETQYF
TGTGCCAGCAGCTTATTAATGGACAGGGGGCGTGAGACCCAGTACTTC
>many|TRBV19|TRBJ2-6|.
CASRQDSSGANVLTF
TGTGCCAGTAGGCAAGACAGCTCTGGGGCCAACGTCCTGACTTTC
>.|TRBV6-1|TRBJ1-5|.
CASSLHAGPQHF
TGTGCCAGCAGTTTACACGCCGGGCCCCAGCATTTT
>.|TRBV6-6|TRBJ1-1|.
CASSHVGGVNTEAFF
TGTGCCAGCAGCCATGTCGGCGGTGTGAACACTGAAGCTTTCTTT
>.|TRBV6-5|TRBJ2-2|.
CAISYVPGELFF
TGTGCCATCAGTTACGTTCCCGGGGAGCTGTTTTTT
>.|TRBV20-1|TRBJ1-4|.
CSAGQGGQIGEKLFF
TGCAGTGCTGGCCAGGGCGGGCAGATAGGGGAAAAACTGTTTTTT
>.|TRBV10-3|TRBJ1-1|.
CAISDPGHRGTFF
TGTGCCATCAGCGATCCGGGACATCGGGGAACTTTCTTT
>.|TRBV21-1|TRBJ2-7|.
CASSKNRVTYEQYF
TGTGCCAGCAGCAAAAACAGGGTAACCTACGAGCAGTACTTC
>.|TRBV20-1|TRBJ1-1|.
CSAAPPDDEAFF
TGCAGTGCTGCGCCCCCGGATGACGAAGCTTTCTTT
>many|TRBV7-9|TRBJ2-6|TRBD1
CASSTGGSGANVLTF
TGTGCCAGCAGCACAGGGGGCTCTGGGGCCAACGTCCTGACTTTC
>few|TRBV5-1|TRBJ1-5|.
CASSPTRAGNQPQHF
TGCGCCAGCAGCCCGACCAGGGCAGGCAATCAGCCCCAGCATTTT
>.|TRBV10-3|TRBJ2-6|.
CAISDRDVLTF
TGTGCCATCAGTGACAGGGACGTCCTGACTTTC
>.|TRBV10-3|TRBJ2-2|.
CAISESESGPSPTGELFF
TGTGCCATCAGTGAGTCGGAGAGCGGACCGTCCCCCACCGGGGAGCTGTTTTTT
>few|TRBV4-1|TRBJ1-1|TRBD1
CASSRAGGLDTEAFF
TGCGCCAGCAGCCGGGCAGGGGGCTTGGACACTGAAGCTTTCTTT
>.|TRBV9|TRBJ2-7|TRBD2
CASSAWGGSYEQYF
TGTGCCAGCAGCGCTTGGGGAGGGTCCTACGAGCAGTACTTC